What follows describes a single T cell receptor beta chain. Antigen specificity is unknown. Germline CDR1 and CDR2: SNHLY and FYNNEI. Between the trimmed V and J ends, which lost 3 bases and 3 bases, there was a span of 8 bases. CDR3 length equals 13 residues. These data originate in a study of lymphopenia after photon versus proton radiotherapy. Overall study findings and caveats: Post-nadir TCR diversity decline inversely tracked overall survival among those who died. Photon-treated patients lost naive T cells and TCR diversity; proton-treated stayed stable. After the lymphocyte nadir, photon-treated repertoires showed oligoclonal expansion, especially of CD8+ Temra cells.

Assay used: immunoSEQ multiplex PCR; TCRdb lists only in-frame clones, some missing. The profile shows 65,000 to 85,000 clones, about nine tenths of them singletons. Sequencing used peripheral blood, obtained from a patient treated with photon-based radiotherapy. The chain links TRBV2 to TRBJ2-5; D is ambiguous. The TCR comes from a woman between 35 and 50 years old with cholangiocarcinoma. The CDR3 protein is CASSERTKETQYF. The CDR3 nucleotides read TGTGCCAGCAGTGAGAGGACCAAAGAGACCCAGTACTTC.